These T cell receptor beta chains were read from a single sample in a study of cytomegalovirus exposure and HLA in healthy donors. Using immunoSEQ multiplex PCR, the repertoire was profiled, and TCRdb retains in-frame clones only, with some absent. The table shows 90,000 or so clones, with roughly 78% occurring only once. Sequencing was done on a sample of PBMCs. Receptors were obtained from a male donor in good health and CMV-seropositive. Each CDR3 is given without its conserved first and last residue.

v_call: TRBV10-3; j_call: -; cdr3_aa: AISEYGGREYEQY
v_call: TRBV30; j_call: -; cdr3_aa: AWSRTGGTYEQY
v_call: TRBV4-2; j_call: TRBJ1-1; cdr3_aa: ASSLPSMNTEAF
v_call: TRBV28; j_call: TRBJ2-7; cdr3_aa: ASTRRGPHEQY
v_call: TRBV28; j_call: TRBJ1-2; cdr3_aa: ASSPLQVPQGYT
v_call: TRBV7-9; j_call: TRBJ1-1; cdr3_aa: ASSLQGSLTEAF
v_call: TRBV4-1; j_call: TRBJ2-7; cdr3_aa: ASSQEGGLSYEQY
v_call: TRBV13; j_call: TRBJ2-3; cdr3_aa: ASSPHPWRGGGDTQY
v_call: TRBV5-4; j_call: -; cdr3_aa: ASSLRTGASYEQY
v_call: TRBV19; j_call: TRBJ1-2; cdr3_aa: ASKRDRGLFYGYT
v_call: TRBV6-5; j_call: TRBJ2-1; cdr3_aa: ASSSSGISYNEQF
v_call: TRBV28; j_call: TRBJ2-7; cdr3_aa: ASSRLAGGTYEQY
v_call: TRBV7-9; j_call: TRBJ1-3; cdr3_aa: ATNPESASGNTIY
v_call: TRBV10-1; j_call: TRBJ2-7; cdr3_aa: ASGGSPYEQY
v_call: TRBV13; j_call: TRBJ1-2; cdr3_aa: ASSMGTGGGYT
v_call: TRBV6-5; j_call: TRBJ1-2; cdr3_aa: ASSPFRGANYGYT
v_call: TRBV9; j_call: TRBJ2-1; cdr3_aa: ASSVEGGRAFYEQF
v_call: TRBV10-1; j_call: TRBJ2-7; cdr3_aa: ASSESSGALNEQY
v_call: TRBV15; j_call: TRBJ2-3; cdr3_aa: ATKGAGGRADTQY
v_call: TRBV27; j_call: TRBJ2-5; cdr3_aa: ASSSLLGQSAQETQY
v_call: TRBV6-5; j_call: TRBJ2-2; cdr3_aa: ASQWGGASGELF
v_call: TRBV6-5; j_call: TRBJ2-7; cdr3_aa: ASLRGTGSYEQY
v_call: TRBV6-5; j_call: TRBJ1-2; cdr3_aa: ASSYSRTGGDYGYT
v_call: TRBV19; j_call: TRBJ2-3; cdr3_aa: ASSIKGISADTQY
v_call: TRBV28; j_call: TRBJ2-7; cdr3_aa: ASSLSPPNYEQY
v_call: TRBV7-9; j_call: TRBJ1-1; cdr3_aa: ASSFATGGPAF
v_call: TRBV2; j_call: TRBJ2-5; cdr3_aa: ASFKQGFQETQY
v_call: TRBV29-1; j_call: TRBJ2-7; cdr3_aa: SVRTGFEQY
v_call: TRBV10-3; j_call: TRBJ1-1; cdr3_aa: ASTGGILNTEAF
v_call: TRBV19; j_call: TRBJ1-5; cdr3_aa: ASSIVTGAGQPQH
v_call: TRBV10-1; j_call: TRBJ2-1; cdr3_aa: ASSESGSYNEQF
v_call: TRBV5-1; j_call: TRBJ2-1; cdr3_aa: ASTPAGGYNEQF
v_call: TRBV7-9; j_call: TRBJ1-4; cdr3_aa: ASSHRDSNEKLF
v_call: TRBV19; j_call: TRBJ2-1; cdr3_aa: ASSIGLAGGNEQF
v_call: TRBV6-1; j_call: TRBJ1-1; cdr3_aa: ASSVGGGEAF
v_call: TRBV2; j_call: TRBJ1-1; cdr3_aa: ASSEPKMNTEAF
v_call: TRBV9; j_call: TRBJ2-2; cdr3_aa: ASSLSGGAPGELF
v_call: TRBV30; j_call: TRBJ1-1; cdr3_aa: AWNVGLGTEAF
v_call: TRBV28; j_call: TRBJ2-1; cdr3_aa: ASRGAGSYNEQF
v_call: TRBV10-1; j_call: TRBJ2-3; cdr3_aa: ASPTGSGTDTQY
v_call: TRBV6-1; j_call: TRBJ2-7; cdr3_aa: ASSEMGQGGVQPYEQY
v_call: TRBV7-9; j_call: TRBJ1-3; cdr3_aa: ASKPISSGNTIY
v_call: TRBV4-2; j_call: TRBJ2-3; cdr3_aa: ASSQGMSGSGPHTQY
v_call: TRBV29-1; j_call: TRBJ1-2; cdr3_aa: SVEEGQGTTNYGYT
v_call: TRBV4-1; j_call: TRBJ1-4; cdr3_aa: ASSLGTGDEKLF
v_call: TRBV19; j_call: TRBJ1-1; cdr3_aa: ASKEGLWMNTEAF
v_call: TRBV5-5; j_call: TRBJ2-2; cdr3_aa: ASSLGSNTGELF
v_call: TRBV5-4; j_call: TRBJ1-1; cdr3_aa: ASSWTGGNTEAF
v_call: TRBV6-5; j_call: TRBJ2-3; cdr3_aa: ASSYWGFGRTDTQY
v_call: TRBV5-6; j_call: TRBJ2-7; cdr3_aa: ASSLLAVSYEQY
v_call: TRBV29-1; j_call: TRBJ1-2; cdr3_aa: SVSGTVPNYGYT
v_call: TRBV30; j_call: TRBJ2-2; cdr3_aa: AWGGAQRGVIGGELF
v_call: TRBV6-1; j_call: TRBJ1-5; cdr3_aa: ASRSTGAVGQPQH
v_call: TRBV7-2; j_call: TRBJ2-5; cdr3_aa: ASSLDGGGARETQY
v_call: TRBV28; j_call: TRBJ2-6; cdr3_aa: ASLNRAGANVLT